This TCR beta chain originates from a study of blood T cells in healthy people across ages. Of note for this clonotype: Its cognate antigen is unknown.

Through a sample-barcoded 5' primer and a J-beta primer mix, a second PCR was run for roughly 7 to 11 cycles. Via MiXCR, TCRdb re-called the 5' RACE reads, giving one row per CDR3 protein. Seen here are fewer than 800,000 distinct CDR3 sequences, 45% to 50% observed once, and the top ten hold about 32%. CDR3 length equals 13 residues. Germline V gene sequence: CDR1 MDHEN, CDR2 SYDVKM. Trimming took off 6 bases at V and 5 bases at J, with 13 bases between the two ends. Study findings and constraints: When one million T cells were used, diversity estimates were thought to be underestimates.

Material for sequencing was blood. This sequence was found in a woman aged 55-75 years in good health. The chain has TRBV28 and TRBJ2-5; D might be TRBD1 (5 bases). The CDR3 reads CASRQGLWETQYF. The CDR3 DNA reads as TGTGCCAGCAGGCAGGGATTGTGGGAGACCCAGTACTTC.